The clone carrying this TCR beta chain was counted at least ten times. The antigen remains unidentified. Unique molecular identifiers were built into the TCRbeta library. TCRdb independently ran MiXCR on the PCR reads; one entry per CDR3 protein. The sample lists roughly 100,000 distinct CDR3 sequences, around 7.8% seen once, with about a sixth in the top ten. The data were obtained in a study of T-cell reconstitution after alpha-beta-depleted transplantation in children. Study-level findings and limits: Newly produced T cells mostly provided counts and TCRbeta diversity after one year, as hyperexpanded clones declined. By about two months after transplant, alpha-beta T cells reportedly arose from several hundred graft clones that had expanded.

Looked up from germline, CDR1 is SGHAT and CDR2 is FQNNGV. V trimming: 5 bases; J trimming: 1 base; junction bases outside the gene matches: 11. The CDR3 spans 18 residues. V and J are TRBV11-2 and TRBJ2-6, with 7 bases aligning to TRBD2. Source: PBMCs, taken before TCRalphabeta/CD19-depleted stem cell transplant. The receptor comes from a boy between 2 and 15 years old with acute lymphoblastic leukemia, due to receive a stem cell transplant. In DNA form, the CDR3 reads TGTGCCAGCAGCGCCCCCATGGGAGGGAGATCTGGGGCCAACGTCCTGACTTTC. Translation: CASSAPMGGRSGANVLTF.